The clone carrying this TCR beta chain was seen a single time. The germline CDR1 and CDR2 sequences are MDHEN and SYDVKM. The CDR3 contains 16 residues. With V trimmed by 0 bases and J by 7 bases, 8 bases remained unmatched. This entry is derived from a study of blood T cell repertoires in COVID-19. Looking at the study overall: Specimens from acute and convalescent COVID-19 originated in the United States, Italy and Spain. From T cells, B-cell-depleted T cells, or PBMCs came the material, which was cDNA or gDNA.

TCRdb's copy holds only in-frame clones and misses some; the assay was immunoSEQ multiplex PCR. The sample holds 150,000 to 200,000 clones, approximately 86% seen once. The sequence was obtained from a woman aged 55-69 years with acute COVID-19. The chain links TRBV28 to TRBJ1-2; TRBD1 aligns across 10 bases. The sample consisted of PBMCs or T cells enriched from blood (not recorded which). The CDR3 DNA is TGTGCCAGCAGTTTATGGGGCGACAGGGGGCGCGGTGGCTACACCTTC. This encodes CASSLWGDRGRGGYTF.